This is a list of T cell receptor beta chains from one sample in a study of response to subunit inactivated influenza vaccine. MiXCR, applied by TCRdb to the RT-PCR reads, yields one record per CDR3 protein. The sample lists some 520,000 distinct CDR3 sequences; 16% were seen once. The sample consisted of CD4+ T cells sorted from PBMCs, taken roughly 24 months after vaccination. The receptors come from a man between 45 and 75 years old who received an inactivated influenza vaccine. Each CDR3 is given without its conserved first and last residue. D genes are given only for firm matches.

ASSFLDRGGYT	TRBV7-2	TRBJ1-2	NA
ASSQRPGEQY	TRBV3-1	TRBJ2-7	NA
ASSARIGSYEQY	TRBV9	TRBJ2-7	NA
ASSQDSSAYNEQF	TRBV4-3	TRBJ2-1	NA
ASSVGGALYGYT	TRBV9	TRBJ1-2	NA
ASSPTGTSGFSTDTQY	TRBV11-2	TRBJ2-3	TRBD2
ASSPTQGGDEKLF	TRBV18	TRBJ1-4	NA
ASNDVDTQY	TRBV2	TRBJ2-3	NA
ASRDRQETQY	TRBV27	TRBJ2-5	NA
ASSPKKKFPAVDYNEQF	TRBV6-2/TRBV6-3	TRBJ2-1	NA
ASSPSQDLNNEQF	TRBV3-1	TRBJ2-1	NA
SASRDMNTGELF	TRBV20-1	TRBJ2-2	NA